This T cell receptor (beta chain) was observed in a study of blood T cell repertoires in COVID-19. Study details: Acute-phase and convalescent COVID-19 samples originated in the United States, Italy and Spain. PBMCs, B-cell-depleted T cells, or T cells were the source of the cDNA or gDNA that made up the material.

Per the authors' pipeline: Reference gene primer amplification gave nucleated cell count estimates. Sequencing was performed with immunoSEQ multiplex PCR; in TCRdb, only in-frame clones are kept and a portion is missing. From that table come the V and J calls and clone size; the DNA was used to work out D and trimming. The repertoire includes 120,000 to 150,000 clones, roughly 80% of them detected once, and about 8% sits in the top ten. Germline loops: CDR1 MNHEY, CDR2 SMNVEV (reference sequence). V was cut by 1 base and J by 2 bases, with 9 bases left in between. This CDR3 has 15 residues. V usage is TRBV27 and J usage is TRBJ1-5; D gene unclear. This receptor was identified in a human donor with acute or convalescent COVID-19. The donor label of this sample is uncertain. Source material: peripheral blood. This CDR3 reads CASSLFGMGNQPQHF. In DNA, the CDR3 is TGTGCCAGCAGTTTATTCGGGATGGGCAATCAGCCCCAGCATTTT.